The 26 T cell receptor beta chains below were found in one sample sequenced in a study of T cell responses to AZD1222 COVID-19 vaccine. Here immunoSEQ multiplex PCR was the method, and the copy in TCRdb shows in-frame clones only, minus some. Of just under 90,000 clones detected, around nine tenths appear once; the ten largest clones hold about a tenth. The specimen comprised peripheral blood, sampled on day 0 of MenACWY control vaccination. These TCRs come from an adult in good health.

This clone was counted between two and nine times. The chain couples TRBV3-1 (or the pseudogene TRBV3-2) to TRBJ1-4; the match to TRBD1 covers 10 bases. Germline V gene lookup returns CDR1 LGHDT and CDR2 YNNKEL (reference sequence). V lost 5 bases, J lost 4 bases, and 7 bases stayed unmatched. The CDR3 consists of 16 residues. The CDR3 DNA reads as TGTGCCAGCAGCACGGGACAGGGGCGATTTAATGAAAAACTGTTTTTT. This translates into CASSTGQGRFNEKLFF.

The sample holds a few counts of this clone. The chain recombines TRBV29-1 with TRBJ1-2; D ambiguous. The germline gives CDR1 SQVTM, CDR2 ANQGSEA. The germline V and J ends were trimmed by 3 bases and 4 bases, with 6 bases remaining between them. The CDR3 has 11 amino acids. The CDR3 region is CSVERGYGYTF. CDR3 DNA: TGCAGCGTTGAGCGGGGCTATGGCTACACCTTC. Full variable domain (outside the CDR3, taken from reference TRBV29-1 and TRBJ1-2): SAVISQKPSRDICQRGTSLTIQCQVDSQVTMMFWYRQQPGQSLTLIATANQGSEATYESGFVIDKFPISRPNLTFSTLTVSNMSPEDSSIYLCSVERGYGYTFGSGTRLTVV.

This clone showed up just a few times. Other DNA sequences in this specimen translate into the identical CDR3. The genes are TRBV28 and TRBJ2-7, with D possibly TRBD1 on 5 matching bases. The germline V gene has CDR1 MDHEN and CDR2 SYDVKM. V was shortened by 7 bases and J by 2 bases, with 12 bases between the two germline ends. This CDR3 contains 13 residues. The CDR3 spells CASNPQGTYEQYF. The CDR3 DNA sequence: TGTGCCAGCAACCCCCAGGGAACCTACGAGCAGTACTTC.

This clone was detected only a few times. The V gene is TRBV7-2, the J gene TRBJ1-2; D unclear. The CDR3 is made up of 13 amino acids. The germline V gene encodes CDR1 SGHTA and CDR2 FQGNSA. V lost 1 base to trimming and J lost 0 bases, with 3 bases between them. DNA for the CDR3: TGTGCCAGCAGCTTAGGGGCTAACTATGGCTACACCTTC. Amino acids: CASSLGANYGYTF.

The chain couples TRBV3-1 (or the pseudogene TRBV3-2) to TRBJ2-5; D gene uncertain. The CDR3 consists of 12 residues. CDR1 and CDR2 (germline): LGHDT, YNNKEL (reference sequence). Trimming left V 0 bases short and J 6 bases short, with 5 bases between. CDR3 DNA sequence: TGTGCCAGCAGCCAAGATACCCAGACCCAGTACTTC. This translates into CASSQDTQTQYF.

The chain joins TRBV19 to TRBJ1-3; D is unclear. Trimming stripped 4 bases from V and 1 base from J, with 8 bases between. The CDR3 runs to 14 residues. The V gene's germline CDR1 is LNHDA and CDR2 SQIVND (reference sequence). CDR3 sequence reads: CASSTPGSGNTIYF. The CDR3 nucleotides read TGTGCCAGTAGTACCCCTGGATCTGGAAACACCATATATTTT.

Only a few counts were recorded for this clone. This chain connects TRBV23-1 to TRBJ2-7; 7 bases line up with TRBD1. TRBV23-1 is classed as an ORF, of uncertain function. V was pared by 7 bases and J by 0 bases, with 9 bases of the junction left unmatched. The CDR3 has 15 amino acids. CDR3 sequence (DNA): TGCGCCAGCACCACGGACAGGATGAGCTCCTACGAGCAGTACTTC. This translates into CASTTDRMSSYEQYF.

The gene calls are TRBV5-8 and TRBJ1-1, with D possibly TRBD1 on 6 matching bases. The V end was cut by 7 bases, the J end by 1 base, with 14 bases between. The CDR3 length is 14 residues. Per the germline V gene, CDR1 is SGHTS and CDR2 is YDEGEE. CDR3 nucleotide sequence: TGTGCCAGCCTTCAGGGGCTAAGGAACACTGAAGCTTTCTTT. Translating gives CASLQGLRNTEAFF.

The chain uses TRBV15 and TRBJ1-6; no firm D call. Trimming removed 10 bases at V and 1 base at J, with 11 bases between. Germline assignment: CDR1 LNHNV and CDR2 YYDKDF (reference sequence). This CDR3 comprises 14 residues. Written as DNA, the CDR3 is TGTGCCAGTTCGGAGAGGTCCTATAATTCACCCCTCCACTTT. This encodes CASSERSYNSPLHF.

This rearrangement joins TRBV27 to TRBJ2-5; D gene ambiguous. This CDR3 region has 16 residues. Germline CDR1 and CDR2: MNHEY and SMNVEV (reference sequence). The ends were cut back, 2 bases at V and 0 bases at J, with 13 bases in the middle. The CDR3 region has the DNA TGTGCCAGCAGTTTAAGGTCGAGCAGGAACCAAGAGACCCAGTACTTC. Protein: CASSLRSSRNQETQYF.

The CDR3 reads CASSLAGFLKAFF. The CDR3, as DNA: TGTGCCAGCAGTTTAGCGGGGTTTCTTAAAGCTTTCTTT. V and J are TRBV12-3 or TRBV12-4 and TRBJ1-1; D unclear. The CDR3 has 13 residues. V was shortened by 0 bases and J by 9 bases, with 11 bases between the two germline ends.

The chain combines TRBV2 with TRBJ1-2, with D perhaps matching TRBD1 (5 bases). V was trimmed by 3 bases and J by 0 bases, leaving 8 bases between them. Germline V gene lookup returns CDR1 SNHLY and CDR2 FYNNEI. The CDR3 has 14 amino acids. The CDR3 nucleotides are TGTGCCAGCAGTGATGGGGCGTCTAACTATGGCTACACCTTC. Translating it yields CASSDGASNYGYTF.

In DNA form, the CDR3 reads TGTGCCAGCAGCTTGGGTATGAAAGAGACCCAGTACTTC. This sequence encodes CASSLGMKETQYF. The V gene is TRBV5-4, the J gene TRBJ2-5; D gene uncertain. The CDR3 has 13 residues. Germline V lookup: CDR1 SGHNT, CDR2 YYREEE (reference sequence). V gave up 0 bases and J gave up 3 bases, with 6 bases separating them.

V is TRBV7-2 and J is TRBJ2-6, with a tentative D call TRBD1 (6 bases). The CDR3 totals 18 residues. Germline assignment: CDR1 SGHTA and CDR2 FQGNSA. Trimming shortened V by 4 bases and J by 0 bases, and 16 bases separated the two germline ends. The CDR3 region has the DNA TGTGCCAGCAGCTCTACAGGGTTAAGCCCCTCTGGGGCCAACGTCCTGACTTTC. Protein sequence: CASSSTGLSPSGANVLTF.

This clone was detected once. One end of the junction varies from germline; a read error may be responsible. The rearrangement joins TRBV6-5 to TRBJ2-7; 9 bases match TRBD2. CDR3 length equals 14 residues. CDR1 and CDR2 from the germline V gene are MNHEY and SVGAGI. The CDR3 DNA reads as TGTGCCAGCCAGTCAGACCGTAGCGGGGGCCTAGGGAACTTC. This codes for CASQSDRSGGLGNF.

This clone was seen a few times. V gene TRBV4-2 combines with J gene TRBJ1-4; 12 bases agree with TRBD1. The CDR3 spans 16 residues. V lost 1 base and J lost 7; bases outside the gene matches: 4. Germline V gives CDR1 LGHNA, CDR2 YNFKEQ. This CDR3 is CASSQGGTGGPEKLFF. The CDR3 DNA follows: TGTGCCAGCAGCCAAGGCGGGACAGGGGGCCCTGAAAAACTGTTTTTT.

The chain uses TRBV4-1 and TRBJ2-3; the match to TRBD1 covers 10 bases. Germline values: CDR1 MGHRA, CDR2 YSYEKL. V shed 2 bases, J shed 1 base, and the junction held 15 bases outside the gene matches. The CDR3 contains 20 residues. CDR3 in DNA: TGCGCCAGCAGCCAACCTACCACCGGACAGGGGGGATTTGGCACAGATACGCAGTATTTT. It specifies CASSQPTTGQGGFGTDTQYF.

The rearrangement joins TRBV18 to TRBJ1-4, with D possibly being TRBD1 (5 bases). The V and J ends lost 1 base and 0 bases respectively, with 9 bases between them. This CDR3 has 16 amino acids. Looked up from germline, CDR1 is KGHSH and CDR2 is LQKENI. CDR3 sequence (DNA): TGTGCCAGCTCACCACGACAGATAGCAACTAATGAAAAACTGTTTTTT. It yields the protein CASSPRQIATNEKLFF.

The rearrangement uses TRBV14 and TRBJ2-2, with TRBD1 matching 8 bases. V lost 4 bases and J lost 4; bases outside the gene matches: 5. The germline CDR1 and CDR2 sequences are SGHDN and FVKESK. CDR3 length: 15 amino acids. CDR3 coding DNA: TGTGCCAGCAGCCGGACAGGGAGAATCACCGGGGAGCTGTTTTTT. Translation gives CASSRTGRITGELFF. Looking up the rest from reference TRBV14 and TRBJ2-2 gives the full variable domain: EAGVTQFPSHSVIEKGQTVTLRCDPISGHDNLYWYRRVMGKEIKFLLHFVKESKQDESGMPNNRFLAERTGGTYSTLKVQPAELEDSGVYFCASSRTGRITGELFFGEGSRLTVL.

The rearrangement joins TRBV6-5 to TRBJ2-3, with D perhaps matching TRBD1 (6 bases). Looked up from germline, CDR1 is MNHEY and CDR2 is SVGAGI. The CDR3 totals 15 residues. V gave up 6 bases and J gave up 4 bases, with 17 bases separating them. The CDR3 here is CASRLVTGYADTQYF. The CDR3 DNA sequence: TGTGCCAGCAGATTAGTCACAGGGTATGCAGATACGCAGTATTTT.

The chain recombines TRBV24-1 with TRBJ1-2, with D unclear. Trimming took 2 bases from V and 0 from J, leaving 12 bases between them. The CDR3 contains 16 residues. The germline CDR1 and CDR2 sequences are KGHDR and SFDVKD. The CDR3 nucleotides read TGTGCCACCAGTGATTCACAGCGGGGAGCTAACTATGGCTACACCTTC. Encoded protein: CATSDSQRGANYGYTF.

This clone was recorded only once. This sequence joins TRBV28 and TRBJ1-1; 7 bases fit TRBD1. V was pared by 5 bases and J by 0 bases, with 3 bases of the junction left unmatched. Germline lookup yields CDR1 MDHEN and CDR2 SYDVKM. CDR3 length: 14 residues. The CDR3 here is CASSLGQLNTEAFF. The CDR3 bases are TGTGCCAGCAGTCTGGGACAGCTGAACACTGAAGCTTTCTTT.

This clone showed up many times. This CDR3 is CASSELDGTGGSSVGYTF. CDR3 coding DNA: TGCGCCAGCAGCGAACTAGATGGGACAGGGGGTTCGTCCGTCGGCTACACCTTC. The chain joins TRBV4-1 to TRBJ1-2; 11 bases align to TRBD1. V was clipped by 5 bases and J by 8 bases; unmatched bases: 19. Germline-derived CDR1 and CDR2 are MGHRA and YSYEKL. The CDR3 consists of 18 residues.

V gene TRBV30 combines with J gene TRBJ1-2, with D possibly being TRBD1 (5 bases). The V gene lost 5 bases and the J gene lost 13 bases, with 17 bases spanning the gap. The CDR3 covers 11 residues. Germline assignment: CDR1 GTSNPN and CDR2 SVGIG (reference sequence). This CDR3 reads CAWSRGAGSTF. CDR3 DNA: TGTGCCTGGTCCCGCGGGGCAGGGTCCACCTTC.

V usage is TRBV10-3 and J usage is TRBJ1-3; D remains unclear. CDR1 is ENHRY, CDR2 SYGVKD, per germline. With 8 bases removed from V and 0 bases from J, the gap between germline ends came to 14 bases. The CDR3 consists of 15 residues. CDR3 coding DNA: TGTGCCATCTCTGCCACCGGGGACTCTGGAAACACCATATATTTT. The encoded protein is CAISATGDSGNTIYF.

This sequence joins TRBV2 and TRBJ1-6; 7 bases match TRBD1. Germline values: CDR1 SNHLY, CDR2 FYNNEI. V lost 2 bases to trimming and J lost 10 bases; unmatched junction nucleotides: 5. The CDR3 contains 14 residues. The CDR3 bases are TGTGCCAGCAGTGAACGGGCAGGGGGATCACCCCTCCACTTT. Amino acids: CASSERAGGSPLHF.